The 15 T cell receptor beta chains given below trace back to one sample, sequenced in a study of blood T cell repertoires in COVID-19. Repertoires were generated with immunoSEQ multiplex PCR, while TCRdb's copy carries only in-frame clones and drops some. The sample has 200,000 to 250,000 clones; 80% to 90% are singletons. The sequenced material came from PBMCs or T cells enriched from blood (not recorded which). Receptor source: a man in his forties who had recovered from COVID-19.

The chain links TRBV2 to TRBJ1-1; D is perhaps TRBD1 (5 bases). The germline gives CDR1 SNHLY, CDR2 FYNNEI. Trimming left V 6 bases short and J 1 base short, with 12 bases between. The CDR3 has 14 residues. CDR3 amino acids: CASRSSTGNTEAFF. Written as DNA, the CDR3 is TGTGCCAGCAGATCAAGTACAGGGAACACTGAAGCTTTCTTT.

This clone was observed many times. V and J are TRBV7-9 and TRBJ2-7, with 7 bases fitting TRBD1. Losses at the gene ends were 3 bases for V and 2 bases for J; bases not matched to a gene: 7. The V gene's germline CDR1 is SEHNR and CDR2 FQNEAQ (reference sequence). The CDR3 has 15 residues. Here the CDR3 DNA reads TGTGCCAGCAGCTTTATGGAAGGACAGGCCTACGAGCAGTACTTC. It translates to CASSFMEGQAYEQYF.

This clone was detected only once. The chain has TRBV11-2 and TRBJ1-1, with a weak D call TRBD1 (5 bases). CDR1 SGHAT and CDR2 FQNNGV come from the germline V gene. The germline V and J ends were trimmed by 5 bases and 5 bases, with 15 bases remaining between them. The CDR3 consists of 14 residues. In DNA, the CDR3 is TGTGCCAGCAGCCCACGGGGGGGGTGGACTGAAGCTTTCTTT. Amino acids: CASSPRGGWTEAFF.

The chain's CDR3 is CASSRAGTGGNIQYF. In nucleotides, the CDR3 is TGTGCCAGCAGCCGGGCCGGGACCGGGGGGAACATTCAGTACTTC. The rearrangement joins TRBV3-1 (or the pseudogene TRBV3-2) to TRBJ2-4; 7 bases fit TRBD2. Germline V gives CDR1 LGHDT, CDR2 YNNKEL (reference sequence). With 4 bases clipped from V and 7 bases from J, the junction kept 10 bases outside the gene matches. This CDR3 comprises 15 residues.

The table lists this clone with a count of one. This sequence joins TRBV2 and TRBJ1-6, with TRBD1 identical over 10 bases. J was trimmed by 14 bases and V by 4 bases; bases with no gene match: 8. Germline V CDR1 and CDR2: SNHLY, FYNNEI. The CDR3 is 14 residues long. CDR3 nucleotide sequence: TGTGCCAGCAGTGGGGGACAGGGGAGCAAAACCCTCCACTTT. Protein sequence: CASSGGQGSKTLHF.

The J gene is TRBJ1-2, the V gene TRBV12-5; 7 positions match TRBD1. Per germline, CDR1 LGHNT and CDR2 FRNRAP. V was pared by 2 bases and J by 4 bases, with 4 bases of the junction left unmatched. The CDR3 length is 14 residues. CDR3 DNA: TGTGCTAGTGGTTTGTCTAGGGACAGCTATGGCTACACCTTC. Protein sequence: CASGLSRDSYGYTF.

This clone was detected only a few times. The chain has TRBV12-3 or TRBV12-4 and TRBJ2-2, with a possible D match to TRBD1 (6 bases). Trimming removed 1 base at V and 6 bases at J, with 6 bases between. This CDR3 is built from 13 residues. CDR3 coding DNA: TGTGCCAGCAGTTTAGAGGGGGCCGGGGAGCTGTTTTTT. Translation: CASSLEGAGELFF.

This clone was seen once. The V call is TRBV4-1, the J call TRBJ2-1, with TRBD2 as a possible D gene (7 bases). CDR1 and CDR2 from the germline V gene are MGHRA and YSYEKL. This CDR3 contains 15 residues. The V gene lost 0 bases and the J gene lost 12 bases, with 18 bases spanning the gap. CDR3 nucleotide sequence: TGCGCCAGCAGCCAAGATCAAGGGAGGGGGGGAGTGCAGTTCTTC. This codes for CASSQDQGRGGVQFF.

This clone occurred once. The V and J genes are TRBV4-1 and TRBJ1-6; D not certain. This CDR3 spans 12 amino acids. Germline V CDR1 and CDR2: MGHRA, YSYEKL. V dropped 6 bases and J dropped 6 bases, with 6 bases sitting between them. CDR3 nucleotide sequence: TGCGCCAGCAGGCGTGGTAATTCACCCCTCCACTTT. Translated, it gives CASRRGNSPLHF.

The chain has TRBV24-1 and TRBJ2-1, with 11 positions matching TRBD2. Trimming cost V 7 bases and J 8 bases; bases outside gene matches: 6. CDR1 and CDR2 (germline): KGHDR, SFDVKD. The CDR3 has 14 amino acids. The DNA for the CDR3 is TGTGCCACCAGAACTAGCGGGAGTGGCTATGAGCAGTTCTTC. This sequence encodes CATRTSGSGYEQFF.

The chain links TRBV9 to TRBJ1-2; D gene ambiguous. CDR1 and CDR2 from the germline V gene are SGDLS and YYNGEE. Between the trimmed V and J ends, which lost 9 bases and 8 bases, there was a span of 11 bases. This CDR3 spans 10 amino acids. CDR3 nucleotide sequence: TGTGCCAAGGAGAGTTCGGGCTACACCTTC. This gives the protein CAKESSGYTF. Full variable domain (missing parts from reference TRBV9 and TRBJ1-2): DSGVTQTPKHLITATGQRVTLRCSPRSGDLSVYWYQQSLDQGLQFLIQYYNGEERAKGNILERFSAQQFPDLHSELNLSSLELGDSALYFCAKESSGYTFGSGTRLTVV.

The CDR3 sequence: CASSYGGNTGELFF. The CDR3 DNA reads as TGTGCCAGCAGTTATGGCGGGAACACCGGGGAGCTGTTTTTT. The chain links TRBV6-5 to TRBJ2-2; D remains unclear. Germline V gene data show CDR1 as MNHEY and CDR2 as SVGAGI. Trimming removed 3 bases at V and 1 base at J, with 6 bases between. The CDR3 spans 14 residues.

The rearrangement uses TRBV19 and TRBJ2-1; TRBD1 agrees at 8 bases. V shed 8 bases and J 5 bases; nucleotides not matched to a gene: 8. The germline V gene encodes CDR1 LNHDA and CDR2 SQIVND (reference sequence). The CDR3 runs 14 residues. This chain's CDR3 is CASLDRAINNEQFF. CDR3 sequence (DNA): TGTGCCAGTTTGGACAGGGCAATTAACAATGAGCAGTTCTTC.

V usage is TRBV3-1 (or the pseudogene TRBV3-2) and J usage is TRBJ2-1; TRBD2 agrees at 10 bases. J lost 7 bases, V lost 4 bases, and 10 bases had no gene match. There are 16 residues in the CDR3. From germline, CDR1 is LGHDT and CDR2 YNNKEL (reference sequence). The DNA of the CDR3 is TGTGCCAGCAGCCCCTCGTGGAGCGGGAGGGCAAATGAGCAGTTCTTC. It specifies CASSPSWSGRANEQFF.

The DNA for the CDR3 is TGTGCTAGTGGCGCCGACAGGGGGATAGAGACCCAGTACTTC. Translation gives CASGADRGIETQYF. The J gene is TRBJ2-5, the V gene TRBV12-5; 9 nucleotides match TRBD1. The V gene end was trimmed by 6 bases and the J gene end by 4 bases; junction bases not matched to a gene: 6. CDR1 and CDR2 (germline): LGHNT, FRNRAP. The CDR3 is 14 amino acids.